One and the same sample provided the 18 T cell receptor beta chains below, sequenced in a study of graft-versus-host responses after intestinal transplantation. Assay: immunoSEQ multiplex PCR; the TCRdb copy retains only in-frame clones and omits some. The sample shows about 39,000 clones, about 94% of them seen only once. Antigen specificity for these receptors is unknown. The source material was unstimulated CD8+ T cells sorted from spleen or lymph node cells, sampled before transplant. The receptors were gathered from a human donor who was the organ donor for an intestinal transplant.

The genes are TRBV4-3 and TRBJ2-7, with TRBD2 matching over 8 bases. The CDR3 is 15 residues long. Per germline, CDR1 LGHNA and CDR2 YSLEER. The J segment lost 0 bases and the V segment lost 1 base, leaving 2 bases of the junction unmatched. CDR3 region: CASSQGSGTSYEQYF. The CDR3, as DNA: TGCGCCAGCAGCCAAGGTAGCGGGACCTCCTACGAGCAGTACTTC.

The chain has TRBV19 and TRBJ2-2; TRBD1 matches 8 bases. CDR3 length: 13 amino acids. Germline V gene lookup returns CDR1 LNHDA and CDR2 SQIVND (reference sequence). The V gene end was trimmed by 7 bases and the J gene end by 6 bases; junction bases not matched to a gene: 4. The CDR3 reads CASKEQGAGELFF. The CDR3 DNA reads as TGTGCCAGTAAAGAACAGGGGGCCGGGGAGCTGTTTTTT.

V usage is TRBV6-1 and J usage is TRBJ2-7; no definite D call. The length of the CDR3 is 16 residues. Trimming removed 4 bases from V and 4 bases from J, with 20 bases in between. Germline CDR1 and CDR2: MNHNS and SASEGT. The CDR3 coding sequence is TGTGCCAGCAGTGCGAGTTTTCCGGCCGTACGATACGAGCAGTACTTC. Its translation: CASSASFPAVRYEQYF.

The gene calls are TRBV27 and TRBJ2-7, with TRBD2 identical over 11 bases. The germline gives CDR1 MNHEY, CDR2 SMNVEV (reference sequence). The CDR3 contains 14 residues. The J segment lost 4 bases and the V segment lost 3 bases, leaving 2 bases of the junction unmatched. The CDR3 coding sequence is TGTGCCAGCAGTTTGGGACTAGCGGTGTACGAGCAGTACTTC. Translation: CASSLGLAVYEQYF.

The CDR3 region is CASSQGVDLGPQHF. The CDR3 region has the DNA TGCGCCAGCAGCCAAGGGGTCGACCTGGGGCCCCAGCATTTT. V is TRBV4-1 and J is TRBJ1-5; the D is unclear. This CDR3 contains 14 residues. CDR1 and CDR2 (germline): MGHRA, YSYEKL. Deletions cut 1 base from V and 9 bases from J, with 13 bases between.

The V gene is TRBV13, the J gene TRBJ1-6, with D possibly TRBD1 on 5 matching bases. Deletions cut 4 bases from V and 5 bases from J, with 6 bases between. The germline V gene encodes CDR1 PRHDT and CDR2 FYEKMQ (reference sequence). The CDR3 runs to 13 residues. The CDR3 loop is CASSSQDNSPLHF. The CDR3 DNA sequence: TGTGCCAGCAGCTCACAGGATAATTCACCCCTCCACTTT.

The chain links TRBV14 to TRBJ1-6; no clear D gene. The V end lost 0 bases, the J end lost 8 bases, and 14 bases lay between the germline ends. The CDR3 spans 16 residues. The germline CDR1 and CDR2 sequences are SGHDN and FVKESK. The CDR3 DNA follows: TGTGCCAGCAGCCAAGATGGAGGGCAGGCCCATTCACCCCTCCACTTT. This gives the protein CASSQDGGQAHSPLHF.

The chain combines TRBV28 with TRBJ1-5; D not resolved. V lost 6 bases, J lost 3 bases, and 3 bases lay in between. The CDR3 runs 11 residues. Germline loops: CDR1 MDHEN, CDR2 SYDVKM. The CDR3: CASSFNQPQHF. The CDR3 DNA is TGTGCCAGCAGCTTCAATCAGCCCCAGCATTTT.

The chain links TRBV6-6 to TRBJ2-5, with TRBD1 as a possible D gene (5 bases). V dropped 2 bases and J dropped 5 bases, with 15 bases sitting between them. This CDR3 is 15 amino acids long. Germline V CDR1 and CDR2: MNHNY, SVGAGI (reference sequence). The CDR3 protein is CASSYLEQGRETQYF. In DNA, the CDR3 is TGTGCCAGCAGTTACCTAGAGCAGGGTCGGGAGACCCAGTACTTC.

The CDR3 nucleotides are TGCGCCAGCAGTTGGACTAGCGGCTACAATGAGCAGTTCTTC. It yields the protein CASSWTSGYNEQFF. V and J are TRBV5-1 and TRBJ2-1; 10 positions match TRBD2. The CDR3 runs 14 residues. Looked up from germline, CDR1 is SGHRS and CDR2 is YFSETQ. V lost 5 bases, J lost 3 bases, and 2 bases stayed unmatched.

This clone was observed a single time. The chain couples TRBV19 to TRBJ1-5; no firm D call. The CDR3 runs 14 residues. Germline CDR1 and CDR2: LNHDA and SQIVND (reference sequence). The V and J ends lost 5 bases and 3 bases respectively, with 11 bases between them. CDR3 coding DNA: TGTGCCAGTAGTTTGATACGAGTCAATCAGCCCCAGCATTTT. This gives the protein CASSLIRVNQPQHF.

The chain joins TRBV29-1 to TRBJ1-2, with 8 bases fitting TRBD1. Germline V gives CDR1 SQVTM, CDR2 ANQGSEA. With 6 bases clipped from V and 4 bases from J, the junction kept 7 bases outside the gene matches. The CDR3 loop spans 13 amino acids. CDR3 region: CSVGTGGLYGYTF. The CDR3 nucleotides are TGCAGCGTGGGAACAGGGGGGCTCTATGGCTACACCTTC.

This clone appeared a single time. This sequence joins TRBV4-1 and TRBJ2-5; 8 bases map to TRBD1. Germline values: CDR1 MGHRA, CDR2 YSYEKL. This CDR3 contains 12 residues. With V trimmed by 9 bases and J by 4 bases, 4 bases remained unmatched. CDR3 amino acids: CASRQGTETQYF. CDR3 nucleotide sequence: TGCGCCAGTAGACAGGGGACAGAGACCCAGTACTTC.

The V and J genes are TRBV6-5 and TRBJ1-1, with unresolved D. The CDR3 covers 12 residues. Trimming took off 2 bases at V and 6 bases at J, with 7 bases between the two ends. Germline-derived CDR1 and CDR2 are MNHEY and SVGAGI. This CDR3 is CASSYLGSEAFF. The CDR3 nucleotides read TGTGCCAGCAGTTACCTGGGCTCTGAAGCTTTCTTT.

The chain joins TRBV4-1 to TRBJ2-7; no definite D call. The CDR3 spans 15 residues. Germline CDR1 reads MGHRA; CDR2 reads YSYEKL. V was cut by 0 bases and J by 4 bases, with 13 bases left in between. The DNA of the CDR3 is TGCGCCAGCAGCCAAGATCCCCACCTATCATACGAGCAGTACTTC. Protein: CASSQDPHLSYEQYF.

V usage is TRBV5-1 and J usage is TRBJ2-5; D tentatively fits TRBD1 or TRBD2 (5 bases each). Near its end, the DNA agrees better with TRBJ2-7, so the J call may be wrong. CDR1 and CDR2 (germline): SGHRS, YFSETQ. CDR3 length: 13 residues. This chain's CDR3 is CASTGTDAYEQYF. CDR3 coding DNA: TGCGCCAGTACCGGGACGGATGCCTACGAGCAGTACTTC.

CDR3 region: CASGLDTGNYGYTF. For the CDR3, the DNA is TGTGCTAGTGGTCTGGACACGGGGAACTATGGCTACACCTTC. V gene TRBV12-5 combines with J gene TRBJ1-2, with D perhaps matching TRBD1 (5 bases). The V and J ends lost 5 bases and 2 bases respectively, with 12 bases between them. This CDR3 has 14 residues. Germline V gives CDR1 LGHNT, CDR2 FRNRAP. Based on the CDR3 plus reference TRBV12-5 and TRBJ1-2, the full variable domain is DARVTQTPRHKVTEMGQEVTMRCQPILGHNTVFWYRQTMMQGLELLAYFRNRAPLDDSGMPKDRFSAEMPDATLATLKIQPSEPRDSAVYFCASGLDTGNYGYTFGSGTRLTVV.

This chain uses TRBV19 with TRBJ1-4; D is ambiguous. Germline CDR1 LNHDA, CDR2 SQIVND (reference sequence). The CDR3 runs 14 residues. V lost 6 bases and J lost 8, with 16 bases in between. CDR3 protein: CASSGRTPEEKLFF. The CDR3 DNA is TGTGCCAGTAGCGGGAGGACCCCAGAAGAAAAACTGTTTTTT.